Each of the 24 T cell receptor beta chains below was sequenced from the same sample in a study of post-analysis software for immune sequencing data. Researchers reported that TCR beta cDNA libraries carried unique molecular identifiers. Using its own MiXCR run on the PCR reads, TCRdb lists one record per CDR3 protein. In the table there are about half a million distinct CDR3 sequences, 30% to 40% of which are singletons. No antigen is known for these receptors. Findings and limits, study-wide: Among roughly five TRBV segments more frequent in patients than controls were TRBV5-6, TRBV5-1 and TRBV20-1.

Input material: blood. The receptors were sampled from a girl aged 2-17 years with multiple sclerosis.

The chain employs TRBV7-8 and TRBJ2-6; TRBD1 aligns across 10 bases. Per germline, CDR1 SGHVS and CDR2 FQNEAQ. The CDR3 spans 18 residues. The J segment lost 0 bases and the V segment lost 4 bases, leaving 6 bases of the junction unmatched. Here the CDR3 reads CASSSRDRGSSGANVLTF. CDR3 coding DNA: TGTGCCAGCAGCTCCCGGGACAGGGGTTCCTCTGGGGCCAACGTCCTGACTTTC.

V usage is TRBV29-1 and J usage is TRBJ2-4; tentative D call: TRBD2 (6 bases). Germline loops: CDR1 SQVTM, CDR2 ANQGSEA. The CDR3 runs to 14 residues. The V and J ends lost 6 bases and 0 bases respectively, with 12 bases between them. In DNA form, the CDR3 reads TGCAGCGTCGGAGGGGTTTTAGCCAAAAACATTCAGTACTTC. Translation: CSVGGVLAKNIQYF.

This clonotype was seen a handful of times. The chain employs TRBV9 and TRBJ2-7; 9 nucleotides align to TRBD1. Germline CDR1 SGDLS, CDR2 YYNGEE. The trim removed 0 bases at V and 3 bases at J, leaving 7 bases unmatched. The CDR3 spans 16 residues. The CDR3 sequence: CASSVGGRQGVYEQYF. The DNA for the CDR3 is TGTGCCAGCAGCGTAGGGGGGCGACAGGGGGTCTACGAGCAGTACTTC. Variable domain in full (rest from reference TRBV9 and TRBJ2-7): DSGVTQTPKHLITATGQRVTLRCSPRSGDLSVYWYQQSLDQGLQFLIQYYNGEERAKGNILERFSAQQFPDLHSELNLSSLELGDSALYFCASSVGGRQGVYEQYFGPGTRLTVT.

The rearrangement uses TRBV20-1 and TRBJ2-3; D is unresolved. The CDR3 consists of 12 residues. Trimming took off 4 bases at V and 6 bases at J, with 11 bases between the two ends. CDR1 is DFQATT and CDR2 is SNEGSKA in the germline V gene (reference sequence). CDR3 residues: CSAKLLGDTQYF. The CDR3 DNA reads TGCAGTGCTAAGCTCTTGGGGGATACGCAGTATTTT.

The genes are TRBV5-4 and TRBJ2-3; TRBD2 matches 14 bases. Germline-derived CDR1 and CDR2 are SGHNT and YYREEE (reference sequence). This CDR3 region has 16 residues. V was clipped by 3 bases and J by 4 bases; unmatched bases: 4. The CDR3 here is CASSWTSGGLPDTQYF. The CDR3 nucleotides are TGTGCCAGCAGCTGGACTAGCGGGGGGCTTCCAGATACGCAGTATTTT.

The chain uses TRBV3-1 and TRBJ1-2; the D gene is possibly TRBD1 (6 bases). Germline-derived CDR1 and CDR2 are LGHDT and YNNKEL (reference sequence). The V and J ends lost 2 bases and 6 bases respectively, with 19 bases between them. The CDR3 is 16 residues long. CDR3 sequence reads: CASSQFGRGRGDGYTF. In DNA, the CDR3 is TGTGCCAGCAGCCAATTTGGCAGGGGCCGGGGCGATGGCTACACCTTC.

The CDR3 DNA follows: TGCGCCAGCAGCCCCGGACAGGGGGCCTTGGCGGGGAATGAGCAGTTCTTC. The encoded protein is CASSPGQGALAGNEQFF. The chain joins TRBV5-1 to TRBJ2-1; 11 bases are shared with TRBD1. J was trimmed by 7 bases and V by 4 bases; bases with no gene match: 13. Germline V CDR1 and CDR2: SGHRS, YFSETQ. The CDR3 length is 17 residues.

V is TRBV20-1 and J is TRBJ2-1; TRBD2 agrees at 11 bases. CDR3 length equals 15 residues. Germline-derived CDR1 and CDR2 are DFQATT and SNEGSKA (reference sequence). After removal of 6 bases from V and 4 bases from J, the junction contained 8 bases not matched to a gene. CDR3 amino acids: CSAEKLAGAYNEQFF. CDR3 DNA: TGCAGTGCCGAGAAACTAGCGGGAGCTTACAATGAGCAGTTCTTC.

This clonotype was counted only a few times. The rearrangement joins TRBV7-2 to TRBJ2-5, with 7 bases matching TRBD1. Germline V lookup: CDR1 SGHTA, CDR2 FQGNSA. The CDR3 consists of 15 residues. V gave up 6 bases and J gave up 1 base; unmatched junction bases: 8. The DNA for the CDR3 is TGTGCCAGCAGATTTAGAGGGGGCCCCCAAGAGACCCAGTACTTC. Amino acid sequence: CASRFRGGPQETQYF.

This clonotype has only a few counts. This sequence joins TRBV27 and TRBJ2-1; D gene ambiguous. The CDR3 has 15 residues. From germline, CDR1 is MNHEY and CDR2 SMNVEV (reference sequence). Trimming shortened V by 6 bases and J by 0 bases, and 12 bases separated the two germline ends. The CDR3, as DNA: TGTGCCAGCAGCCCTAACGGCCGCTCCTACAATGAGCAGTTCTTC. Translated, it gives CASSPNGRSYNEQFF.

This clonotype occurred a few times. CDR3 sequence reads: CAISALAERGEQFF. As DNA, the CDR3 is TGTGCCATCAGTGCACTAGCAGAGCGGGGAGAGCAGTTCTTC. The chain joins TRBV10-3 to TRBJ2-1; TRBD2 matches 7 bases. The CDR3 runs 14 residues. Trimming at V came to 4 bases and at J to 10 bases, leaving 10 bases not matched to a gene. Germline loops: CDR1 ENHRY, CDR2 SYGVKD.

In this sample, this clonotype turned up a few times. The chain carries TRBV5-1 and TRBJ1-5; no clear D. V gave up 0 bases and J gave up 4 bases, with 11 bases separating them. The CDR3 totals 15 residues. The V gene's germline CDR1 is SGHRS and CDR2 YFSETQ. DNA for the CDR3: TGCGCCAGCAGCTTGGACAACGCTTTAAATCAGCCCCAGCATTTT. Residues: CASSLDNALNQPQHF.

The chain uses TRBV20-1 and TRBJ2-1; D not resolved. The V end was cut by 0 bases, the J end by 0 bases, with 6 bases between. This CDR3 has 14 residues. Germline V gene sequence: CDR1 DFQATT, CDR2 SNEGSKA (reference sequence). The CDR3 loop is CSARDTVSYNEQFF. Here the CDR3 DNA reads TGCAGTGCTAGAGATACAGTCTCCTACAATGAGCAGTTCTTC.

This clonotype was detected a few times. J is TRBJ2-7 and V is TRBV5-1; a possible D gene is TRBD2 (5 bases). CDR1 is SGHRS, CDR2 YFSETQ, per germline. This CDR3 has 15 amino acids. The ends were cut back, 8 bases at V and 0 bases at J, with 18 bases in the middle. The CDR3 nucleotides are TGCGCCAGTCGGGGAAGCTACTTCAGCTCCTACGAGCAGTACTTC. Residues: CASRGSYFSSYEQYF. Supplemented by reference TRBV5-1 and TRBJ2-7, the full variable domain reads KAGVTQTPRYLIKTRGQQVTLSCSPISGHRSVSWYQQTPGQGLQFLFEYFSETQRNKGNFPGRFSGRQFSNSRSEMNVSTLELGDSALYLCASRGSYFSSYEQYFGPGTRLTVT.

The chain carries TRBV20-1 and TRBJ2-5, with unresolved D. The CDR3 is 11 amino acids. Per the germline V gene, CDR1 is DFQATT and CDR2 is SNEGSKA (reference sequence). V was cut by 0 bases and J by 5 bases, with 4 bases left in between. The chain's CDR3 is CSARDKETQYF. DNA for the CDR3: TGCAGTGCTAGAGATAAGGAGACCCAGTACTTC.

The sample holds many counts of this clonotype. This chain uses TRBV15 with TRBJ2-5; perhaps TRBD1 as D (6 bases). The CDR3 has 16 amino acids. The V gene lost 0 bases and the J gene lost 1 base, with 12 bases spanning the gap. Germline CDR1 reads LNHNV; CDR2 reads YYDKDF (reference sequence). The CDR3 reads CATSRDLGDIQETQYF. CDR3 coding DNA: TGTGCCACCAGCAGAGATCTCGGGGACATCCAAGAGACCCAGTACTTC.

This rearrangement joins TRBV5-1 to TRBJ1-6, with 8 bases identical to TRBD1. J was trimmed by 4 bases and V by 2 bases; bases with no gene match: 11. The CDR3 totals 18 residues. Germline loops: CDR1 SGHRS, CDR2 YFSETQ. The CDR3 here is CASSLLHRGMEYNSPLHF. CDR3 bases: TGCGCCAGCAGCTTATTACACAGGGGGATGGAGTATAATTCACCCCTCCACTTT.

The table lists this clonotype with a few counts. The chain has TRBV12-5 and TRBJ1-6; possibly TRBD1 for D (5 bases). The CDR3 contains 15 residues. V was pared by 6 bases and J by 9 bases, with 18 bases between. Germline lookup yields CDR1 LGHNT and CDR2 FRNRAP. CDR3 sequence (DNA): TGTGCTAGTGGGCCCGGCCGCAGGGAATCTTCACCCCTCCACTTT. It translates to CASGPGRRESSPLHF.

The rearrangement links TRBV13 to TRBJ2-3; 8 bases line up with TRBD1. This CDR3 has 14 residues. Germline V CDR1 and CDR2: PRHDT, FYEKMQ (reference sequence). The trim removed 5 bases at V and 11 bases at J, leaving 12 bases unmatched. CDR3 in DNA: TGTGCCAGCAGCCCCGACAGGGGACCTGGGTGGCAGTATTTT. As protein: CASSPDRGPGWQYF.

This clonotype was found a few times. This chain uses TRBV12-3 or TRBV12-4 with TRBJ2-7; D is perhaps TRBD1 or TRBD2 (5 bases each). The germline V and J ends were trimmed by 5 bases and 2 bases, with 13 bases remaining between them. The CDR3 has 14 amino acids. The CDR3 DNA follows: TGTGCCAGCAGTCCAAGAGGGGCTACCTACGAGCAGTACTTC. Residues: CASSPRGATYEQYF.

This clonotype was counted between two and nine times. The CDR3 loop is CASTKRSSGGAYEQYF. CDR3 DNA: TGTGCCAGCACCAAACGGTCTAGCGGGGGGGCCTACGAGCAGTACTTC. The chain has TRBV6-5 and TRBJ2-7, with 12 bases identical to TRBD2. This CDR3 is 16 amino acids long. Trimming removed 7 bases from V and 2 bases from J; junction bases left unmatched: 9. Germline assignment: CDR1 MNHEY and CDR2 SVGAGI.

The sample holds a few counts of this clonotype. The genes are TRBV5-6 and TRBJ2-3, with 7 bases lining up with TRBD2. V dropped 2 bases and J dropped 2; count of bases not matched to a gene: 5. Germline CDR1 is SGHDT and CDR2 is YYEEEE. The CDR3 covers 15 residues. The CDR3 DNA follows: TGTGCCAGCAGCTTTTGGGGGGGTAACACAGATACGCAGTATTTT. Encoded protein: CASSFWGGNTDTQYF.

This clonotype was counted between two and nine times. A much bigger clone sits one base away, suggesting this may be a read error. The chain uses TRBV6-2 or TRBV6-3 and TRBJ2-7; 7 nucleotides align to TRBD2. V was pared by 4 bases and J by 7 bases, with 16 bases of the junction left unmatched. Germline loops: CDR1 MNHEY, CDR2 SVGEGT. CDR3 size: 16 residues. The CDR3 DNA reads as TGTGCCAGCAGTTCCTTGGGGACTACTACCTACAATGAGCAGTACTTC. Translation gives CASSSLGTTTYNEQYF.

The genes are TRBV29-1 and TRBJ1-2; possible D gene TRBD1, 5 bases. Germline CDR1 is SQVTM and CDR2 is ANQGSEA. Trimming removed 6 bases at V and 2 bases at J, with 16 bases between. This CDR3 spans 14 amino acids. In DNA, the CDR3 is TGCAGCGTCTCGGGACGGGGACCAAACTATGGCTACACCTTC. Encoded protein: CSVSGRGPNYGYTF.